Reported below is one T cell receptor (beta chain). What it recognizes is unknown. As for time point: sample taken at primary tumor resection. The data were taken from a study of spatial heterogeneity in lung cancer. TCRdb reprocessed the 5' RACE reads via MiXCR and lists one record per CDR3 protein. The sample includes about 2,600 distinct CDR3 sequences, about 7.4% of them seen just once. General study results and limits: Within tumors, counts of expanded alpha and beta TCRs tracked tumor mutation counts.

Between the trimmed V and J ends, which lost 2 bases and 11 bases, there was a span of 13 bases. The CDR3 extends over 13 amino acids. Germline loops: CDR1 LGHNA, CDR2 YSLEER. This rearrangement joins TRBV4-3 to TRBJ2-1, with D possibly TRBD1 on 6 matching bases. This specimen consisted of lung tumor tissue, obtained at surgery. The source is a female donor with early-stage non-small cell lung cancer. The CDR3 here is CASSQTRTAKQFF. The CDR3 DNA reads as TGCGCCAGCAGCCAAACCCGGACAGCAAAGCAGTTCTTC.